This T cell receptor beta chain appears in the sequencing data of a study of blood T cells in healthy people across ages (dated by TCRdb to 2013 to 2016). With regard to the full study: In model experiments, roughly one uniquely barcoded TCR beta cDNA molecule per two T cells was captured by template switching. Donors of different ages were randomly distributed across sequencing lanes to avoid experimental bias. Two additional independent replicas of 1 million unique cDNA reads from the same blood draw were analyzed for two donors (one aged 18 to 29 and one aged 80 or older). Donors were grouped into four age groups: young (average approximately 16 years), middle-aged (approximately 41), aged (over 55) and long-lived (about 82). The study measured age-related changes in TCR beta repertoire diversity using deep sequencing normalized with unique cDNA molecular identifiers.

The CDR3 covers 15 residues, taking in both the cysteine and the phenylalanine. Only the CDR3 region is kept as DNA, spanning 45 bases read in frame from base 1. Via the germline V gene (reference sequence), CDR1 is LNHNV and CDR2 YYDKDF. The library was made by 5' RACE. The instrument was an Illumina HiSeq 2500. The second PCR ran for about 7 to 11 cycles and used a J-beta primer mix along with a sample-barcoded 5' primer. A unique molecular identifier was introduced onto each TCR beta cDNA molecule by a template-switch 5' adaptor carrying 12 random nucleotides. Each sample yielded at least 2.5 million CDR3-containing paired-end reads. All of the RNA was converted into first-strand cDNA using the Mint cDNA synthesis kit, with a TRBC-specific oligonucleotide serving as the primer. All cDNA was treated with uracil-DNA glycosylase and then went through a first 18-cycle PCR with the universal primers M1SS and BC2_uni_R. For the original study's pipeline: For normalization, 1 million high-quality reads, each with a distinct molecular identifier, were randomly selected from each sample. Reads with shared molecular identifiers were discarded instead of being binned into consensus sequences. CDR3 identification, clonotype clustering and error correction used MiTCR with a Q25 quality threshold and the strictest error-elimination algorithm. A nonparametric unseen species model using Euler transformation provided a lower-bound estimate of total TCR beta diversity. TCRdb ran its own pipeline on the public reads, namely fastp trimming at Q25 and MiXCR clone calling, and kept in-frame beta chains. For every CDR3 protein sequence, its rows merge into one entry that carries the most common genes and DNA. TCRdb's processing, not the authors' own work, is the source of the V and J calls. The sample table contains over 1.5 million distinct CDR3 sequences; only one count was recorded for around half of them. The top ten constitute around 2.1% of the sample.

Results and caveats for the whole study, not just this receptor: Bulk unsorted PBMC profiling prevented conclusive comparison of naive and antigen-experienced compartments. Because the CMV infection status of the donors was unknown, age-related changes in expanded clonotypes may potentially have been confounded. Estimates of total diversity based on one million sequenced T cells were considered lower bounds and underestimates. The percentage of naive T cells measured by flow cytometry correlated strongly with observed TCR beta diversity. As age increased, observed TCR beta diversity per million T cells dropped in a roughly linear way, and a significant reduction was already evident by age around 41. Compared with the aged group, the long-lived group had more naive CD4+ T cells, fewer expanded clones and increased TCR diversity, suggesting age selection.

The approximately 39 donors, aged 6 to 90 years, were systemically healthy Caucasian individuals from Russia. Each donor gave ten milliliters of peripheral blood, collected into EDTA-treated Vacutainer tubes. Ficoll-Paque density-gradient centrifugation was used to isolate PBMCs, with at least 6.5 million per sample. Trizol reagent was used to extract total RNA from the PBMCs, yielding at least 5.5 micrograms per sample. For every donor, an aliquot of PBMCs went through flow cytometry to measure the percentages of naive CD45RAhigh/CD27high T cells. About this clonotype: The specificity of this receptor is unknown. Per-base quality was not reported, and no clone a single base away is much larger than it.

The sequence joins TRBV15 to TRBJ2-5; the D gene assignment is ambiguous. The J call may be mistaken, given a closer DNA end match to TRBJ2-1. The receptor was derived from a woman in her thirties or forties in good health. Sequenced material: blood. Here the CDR3 is given as CATSRGTGLVETQFF. The sequence in DNA is TGTGCCACCAGCAGAGGGACCGGGTTAGTTGAGACCCAGTTCTTC.